This is a list of T cell receptor beta chains from one sample in a study of blood T cell repertoires in COVID-19. Profiled with immunoSEQ multiplex PCR; TCRdb holds only in-frame clones, not every one. Altogether 200,000 or so clones are present, 75% to 85% being singletons, with the ten largest covering around 2.4%. Source material: peripheral blood. Receptors originate from a man aged 40-50 years who had recovered from COVID-19. Both conserved end residues are part of each CDR3. A D gene is named only where the DNA matches it firmly. The size entry is marked missing in some rows and otherwise reads once, few, many or a size class.

V	D	size	J	CDR3	DNA
TRBV29-1	-	-	TRBJ1-1	CSVGGPDRGEAFF	TGCAGCGTTGGCGGGCCGGATCGGGGAGAAGCTTTCTTT
TRBV27	TRBD1	once	TRBJ2-1	CASSFQGQGMPRFF	TGTGCCAGCAGTTTTCAGGGACAGGGGATGCCTCGGTTCTTC
TRBV2	TRBD2	-	TRBJ2-2	CASSESGGLFF	TGTGCCAGCAGTGAGTCGGGAGGGCTGTTTTTT
TRBV11-2	-	-	TRBJ2-1	CASSLRLAESSYNEQFF	TGTGCCAGCAGCTTAAGGCTAGCCGAGAGCTCCTACAATGAGCAGTTCTTC
TRBV9	TRBD2	-	TRBJ2-3	CASTRSGGTGTDTQYF	TGTGCCAGCACCCGTAGCGGGGGGACCGGCACAGATACGCAGTATTTT
TRBV29-1	-	-	TRBJ2-7	CSVDLGGSYEQYF	TGCAGCGTTGATTTGGGGGGATCCTACGAGCAGTACTTC
TRBV19	-	-	TRBJ1-1	CATQSQRNTEAFF	TGTGCCACCCAGTCACAGAGGAACACTGAAGCTTTCTTT
TRBV7-9	-	-	TRBJ1-1	CASSLVSGSAEAFF	TGTGCCAGCAGCTTAGTATCGGGGTCGGCTGAAGCTTTCTTT
TRBV7-2	-	-	TRBJ1-3	CASSLQGSRNTIYF	TGTGCCAGCAGCCTCCAGGGGAGTCGCAACACCATATATTTT
TRBV9	TRBD1	-	TRBJ2-2	CASSAQDRVGTGELFF	TGTGCCAGCAGCGCCCAGGACAGGGTAGGGACCGGGGAGCTGTTTTTT
TRBV29-1	TRBD2	-	TRBJ2-2	CSVQGGGARELFF	TGCAGCGTTCAGGGCGGGGGGGCAAGGGAGCTGTTTTTT
TRBV9	TRBD1	-	TRBJ2-1	CASSPTGNPYNEQFF	TGTGCCAGCAGCCCGACAGGGAACCCCTACAATGAGCAGTTCTTC
TRBV12-3/TRBV12-4	-	-	TRBJ1-1	CASSLEDTEAFF	TGTGCCAGCAGTTTGGAGGACACTGAAGCTTTCTTT
TRBV6-2/TRBV6-3	-	-	TRBJ2-7	CASSRRWEALGEQYF	TGTGCCAGCAGCCGTCGGTGGGAGGCGTTGGGAGAGCAGTACTTC
TRBV10-2	TRBD2	-	TRBJ2-5	CASSEFLAGVGETQYF	TGCGCCAGCAGTGAGTTCCTAGCGGGAGTTGGTGAGACCCAGTACTTC
TRBV12-5	TRBD1	-	TRBJ1-1	CASGIQGSNRNTEAFF	TGTGCTAGTGGGATACAGGGGTCCAACCGGAACACTGAAGCTTTCTTT
TRBV9	TRBD1	-	TRBJ2-7	CASSPGTGESFEQYF	TGTGCCAGCAGCCCCGGGACAGGGGAAAGTTTTGAGCAGTACTTC
TRBV29-1	-	-	TRBJ2-4	CSARPPGETRENIQYF	TGCAGCGCCCGGCCCCCGGGGGAAACACGTGAAAACATTCAGTACTTC
TRBV6-1	TRBD1	-	TRBJ1-6	CASSDGQANYNSPLHF	TGTGCCAGCAGTGACGGACAGGCGAACTATAATTCACCCCTCCACTTT
TRBV18	TRBD1	-	TRBJ2-3	CASSDLWDRDYTDTQYF	TGTGCCAGCTCAGACCTCTGGGACAGGGATTACACAGATACGCAGTATTTT
TRBV30	-	once	TRBJ1-5	CAWSDTLVTVLSNQPQHF	TGTGCCTGGAGTGACACTCTAGTGACAGTACTCAGCAATCAGCCCCAGCATTTT
TRBV5-1	-	-	TRBJ2-3	CASSLLQGTDTQYF	TGCGCCAGCAGCTTGTTGCAGGGCACAGATACGCAGTATTTT
TRBV6-2/TRBV6-3	TRBD1	-	TRBJ2-7	CASSQWTGSYEQYF	TGTGCCAGCAGTCAATGGACAGGGAGCTACGAGCAGTACTTC
TRBV6-1	TRBD2	-	TRBJ2-1	CASSEGSLAGTILYNEQFF	TGTGCCAGCAGTGAAGGTAGCCTAGCGGGGACCATACTCTACAATGAGCAGTTCTTC
TRBV11-3	-	-	TRBJ2-5	CASSLTGVETQYF	TGTGCCAGCAGCTTGACCGGGGTGGAGACCCAGTACTTC
TRBV7-2	TRBD1	-	TRBJ2-7	CASSSRPGTGGYEQYF	TGTGCCAGCAGCTCCCGCCCCGGCACAGGGGGCTACGAGCAGTACTTC
TRBV5-6	TRBD1	-	TRBJ1-3	CASSLSTTGGLSGNTIYF	TGTGCCAGCAGCTTGAGTACTACAGGGGGCCTTTCTGGAAACACCATATATTTT
TRBV30	-	-	TRBJ1-6	CAWSVSGAHNNSPLHF	TGTGCCTGGAGTGTATCAGGGGCGCATAATAATTCACCCCTCCACTTT
TRBV18	-	-	TRBJ1-1	CASSERGRRTEAFF	TGTGCCAGCTCAGAGCGGGGGCGACGGACTGAAGCTTTCTTT
TRBV9	-	once	TRBJ2-3	CASSPGPLAITDTQYF	TGTGCCAGCAGCCCCGGACCCCTAGCCATCACAGATACGCAGTATTTT
TRBV19	-	-	TRBJ1-5	CASSIRQGRGGNQPQHF	TGTGCCAGTAGTATAAGGCAGGGGCGTGGTGGCAATCAGCCCCAGCATTTT
TRBV6-5	-	-	TRBJ1-6	CASSYRGGMGSPLHF	TGTGCCAGCAGTTACCGGGGGGGGATGGGATCACCCCTCCACTTT
TRBV7-2	-	-	TRBJ2-6	CASSVSSGANVLTF	TGTGCCAGCAGCGTCAGCTCTGGGGCCAACGTCCTGACTTTC
TRBV18	-	-	TRBJ1-1	CASSQGRGEAFF	TGTGCCAGCTCACAAGGGAGGGGTGAAGCTTTCTTT
TRBV4-3	-	many	TRBJ2-7	CASSQGSQEEGLYEQYF	TGCGCCAGCAGCCAAGGCAGTCAGGAAGAGGGCCTCTACGAGCAGTACTTC
TRBV29-1	TRBD1	-	TRBJ1-1	CSVAGQGKTEAFF	TGCAGCGTAGCAGGACAGGGGAAAACTGAAGCTTTCTTT
TRBV5-5	TRBD1	-	TRBJ1-1	CASSLTGDTEAFF	TGTGCCAGCAGCTTGACAGGGGACACTGAAGCTTTCTTT
TRBV6-5	TRBD1	-	TRBJ1-3	CASSFRDSGNTIYF	TGTGCCAGCAGTTTCCGGGACAGCGGAAACACCATATATTTT
TRBV9	TRBD1	few	TRBJ1-1	CASSPRTGTNTEAFF	TGTGCCAGCAGCCCGCGGACAGGGACGAACACTGAAGCTTTCTTT